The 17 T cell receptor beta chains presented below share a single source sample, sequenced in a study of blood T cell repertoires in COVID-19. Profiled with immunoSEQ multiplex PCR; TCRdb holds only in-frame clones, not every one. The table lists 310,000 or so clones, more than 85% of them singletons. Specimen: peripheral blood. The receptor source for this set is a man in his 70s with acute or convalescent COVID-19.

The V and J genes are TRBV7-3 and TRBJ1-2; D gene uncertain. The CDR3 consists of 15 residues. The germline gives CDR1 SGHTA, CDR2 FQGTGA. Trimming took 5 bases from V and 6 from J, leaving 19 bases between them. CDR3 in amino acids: CASSPAPGLRDGYTF. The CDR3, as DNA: TGTGCCAGCAGCCCCGCCCCGGGGTTGAGGGATGGCTACACCTTC.

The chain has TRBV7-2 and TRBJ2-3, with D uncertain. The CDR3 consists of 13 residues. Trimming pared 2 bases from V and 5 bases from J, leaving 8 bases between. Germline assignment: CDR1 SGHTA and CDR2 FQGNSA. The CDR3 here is CASSLTNLDTQYF. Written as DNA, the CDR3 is TGTGCCAGCAGCTTAACTAACCTAGATACGCAGTATTTT.

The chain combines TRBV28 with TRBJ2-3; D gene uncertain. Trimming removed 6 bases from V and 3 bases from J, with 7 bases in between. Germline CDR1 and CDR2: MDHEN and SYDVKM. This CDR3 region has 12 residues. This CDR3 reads CASSLVTDTQYF. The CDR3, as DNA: TGTGCCAGCAGCCTAGTGACAGATACGCAGTATTTT.

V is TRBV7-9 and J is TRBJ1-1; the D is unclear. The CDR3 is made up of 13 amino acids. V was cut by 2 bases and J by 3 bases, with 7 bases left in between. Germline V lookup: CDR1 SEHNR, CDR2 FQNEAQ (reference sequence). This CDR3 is CASSLTRDTEAFF. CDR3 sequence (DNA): TGTGCCAGCAGCTTAACGAGGGACACTGAAGCTTTCTTT.

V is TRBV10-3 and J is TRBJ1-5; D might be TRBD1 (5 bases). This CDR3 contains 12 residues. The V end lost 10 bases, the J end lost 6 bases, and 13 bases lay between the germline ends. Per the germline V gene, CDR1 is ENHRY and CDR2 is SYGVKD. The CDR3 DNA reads TGTGCCACCGGGCTGGGGCCTCAGCCCCAGCATTTT. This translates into CATGLGPQPQHF.

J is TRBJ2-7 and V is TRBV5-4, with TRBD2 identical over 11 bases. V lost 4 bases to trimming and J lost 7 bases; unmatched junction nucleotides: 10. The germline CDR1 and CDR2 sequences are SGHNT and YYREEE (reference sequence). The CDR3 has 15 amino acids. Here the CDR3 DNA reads TGTGCCAGCAGCGGCAAACTAGCGGGGGAAGGGGAGCAGTACTTC. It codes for CASSGKLAGEGEQYF.

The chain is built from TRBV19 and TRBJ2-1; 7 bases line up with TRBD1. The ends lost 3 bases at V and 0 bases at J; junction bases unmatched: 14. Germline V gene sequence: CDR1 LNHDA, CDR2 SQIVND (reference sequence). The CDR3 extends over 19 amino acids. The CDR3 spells CASSIRYPGQTSSYNEQFF. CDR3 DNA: TGTGCCAGTAGTATCCGCTACCCGGGACAGACGAGCTCCTACAATGAGCAGTTCTTC.

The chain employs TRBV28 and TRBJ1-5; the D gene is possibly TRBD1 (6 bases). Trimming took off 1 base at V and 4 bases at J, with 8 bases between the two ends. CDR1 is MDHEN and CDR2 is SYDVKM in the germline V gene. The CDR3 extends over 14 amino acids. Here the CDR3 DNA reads TGTGCCAGCAGTTTATCAACAGGGAATCAGCCCCAGCATTTT. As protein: CASSLSTGNQPQHF.

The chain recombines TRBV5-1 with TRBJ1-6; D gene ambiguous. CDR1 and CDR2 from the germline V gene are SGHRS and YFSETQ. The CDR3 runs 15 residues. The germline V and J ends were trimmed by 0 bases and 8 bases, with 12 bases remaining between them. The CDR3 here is CASSLESVSYSPLHF. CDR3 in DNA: TGCGCCAGCAGCTTGGAGTCGGTCTCGTATTCACCCCTCCACTTT. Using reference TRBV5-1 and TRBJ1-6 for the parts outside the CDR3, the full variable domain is KAGVTQTPRYLIKTRGQQVTLSCSPISGHRSVSWYQQTPGQGLQFLFEYFSETQRNKGNFPGRFSGRQFSNSRSEMNVSTLELGDSALYLCASSLESVSYSPLHFGNGTRLTVT.

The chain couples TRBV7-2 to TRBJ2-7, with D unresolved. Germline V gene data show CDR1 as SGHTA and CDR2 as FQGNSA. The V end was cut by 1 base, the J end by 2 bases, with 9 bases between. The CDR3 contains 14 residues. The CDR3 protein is CASSLGGDAYEQYF. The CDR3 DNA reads TGTGCCAGCAGCTTAGGCGGCGATGCCTACGAGCAGTACTTC.

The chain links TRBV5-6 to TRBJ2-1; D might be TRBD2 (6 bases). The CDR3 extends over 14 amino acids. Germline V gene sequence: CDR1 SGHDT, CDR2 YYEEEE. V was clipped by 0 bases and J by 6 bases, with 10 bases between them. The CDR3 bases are TGTGCCAGCAGCTTGGGCATTAGCGGCAATGAGCAGTTCTTC. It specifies CASSLGISGNEQFF.

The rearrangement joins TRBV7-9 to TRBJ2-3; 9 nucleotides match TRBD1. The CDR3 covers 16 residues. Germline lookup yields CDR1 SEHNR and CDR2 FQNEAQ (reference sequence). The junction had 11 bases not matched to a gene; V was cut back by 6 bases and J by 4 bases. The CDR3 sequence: CASSYTGGASPDTQYF. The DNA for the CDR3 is TGTGCCAGCAGTTATACAGGGGGCGCTTCCCCAGATACGCAGTATTTT.

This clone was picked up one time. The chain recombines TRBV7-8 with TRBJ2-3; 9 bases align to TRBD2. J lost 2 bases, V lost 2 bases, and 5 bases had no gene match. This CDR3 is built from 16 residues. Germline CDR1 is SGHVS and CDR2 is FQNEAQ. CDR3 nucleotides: TGTGCCAGCAGCTTAAACGCGGGGGGGCTCACAGATACGCAGTATTTT. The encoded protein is CASSLNAGGLTDTQYF.

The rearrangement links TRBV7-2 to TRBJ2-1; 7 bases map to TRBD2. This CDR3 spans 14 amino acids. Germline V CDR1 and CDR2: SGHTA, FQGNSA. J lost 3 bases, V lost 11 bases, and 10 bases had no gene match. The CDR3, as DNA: TGTGCCGCTGGAGCGGGGCTAGTCTACAATGAGCAGTTCTTC. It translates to CAAGAGLVYNEQFF.

The CDR3 nucleotides are TGTGCCAGCTCACAGTCGGGACTAGCGGCGGGGAATGAGCAGTTCTTC. Encoded protein: CASSQSGLAAGNEQFF. The chain links TRBV18 to TRBJ2-1, with TRBD2 matching 11 bases. The J segment lost 7 bases and the V segment lost 4 bases, leaving 9 bases of the junction unmatched. The CDR3 is 16 residues long. In germline, CDR1 is KGHSH, CDR2 LQKENI.

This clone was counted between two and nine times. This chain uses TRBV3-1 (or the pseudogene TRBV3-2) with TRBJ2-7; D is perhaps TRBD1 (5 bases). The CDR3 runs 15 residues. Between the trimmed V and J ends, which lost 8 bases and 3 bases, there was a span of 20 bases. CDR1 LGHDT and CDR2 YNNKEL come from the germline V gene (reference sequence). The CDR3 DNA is TGTGCCAGCGGGGCCCCGAAACTAATAGGCTACGAGCAGTACTTC. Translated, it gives CASGAPKLIGYEQYF.

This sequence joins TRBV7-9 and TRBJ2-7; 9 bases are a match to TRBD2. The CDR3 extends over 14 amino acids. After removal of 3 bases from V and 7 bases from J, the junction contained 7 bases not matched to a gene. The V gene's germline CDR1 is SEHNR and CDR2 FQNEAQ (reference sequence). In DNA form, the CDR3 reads TGTGCCAGCAGCTTGAGGGGACTAGCTTTAGAGCAGTACTTC. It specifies CASSLRGLALEQYF. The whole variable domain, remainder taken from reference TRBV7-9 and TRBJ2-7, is DTGVSQNPRHKITKRGQNVTFRCDPISEHNRLYWYRQTLGQGPEFLTYFQNEAQLEKSRLLSDRFSAERPKGSFSTLEIQRTEQGDSAMYLCASSLRGLALEQYFGPGTRLTVT.